This T cell receptor beta chain was identified during a study of regulatory T cells in long-lasting Graves disease. Sequencing libraries for TCR beta were prepared with iRepertoire HTBI primers and Arm-PCR of CDR3 regions. TCRdb reanalysed the multiplex PCR reads using MiXCR and keeps one entry per CDR3 protein. The table has about 240,000 distinct CDR3 sequences, around 20% seen once; the top ten hold approximately 15%. This clonotype was seen at least ten times. Its antigen remains unidentified. The sample's time point: newly diagnosed GD, antithyroid drugs for less than 3 months. Researchers made the TCR library from RNA that was extracted from PBMCs. The patients were enrolled through endocrinology in Xi'an, China. Study-wide points: Persistent disease exhibited a predilection for TRBV28, TRBJ1-2 and TRBJ2-5.

The V gene's germline CDR1 is MDHEN and CDR2 SYDVKM. CDR3 length equals 15 residues. V dropped 5 bases and J dropped 0; count of bases not matched to a gene: 6. The receptor's source is a female donor with Graves disease. The specimen comprised peripheral blood mononuclear cells (PBMCs), sampled at new diagnosis, from a patient treated with antithyroid drugs. J is TRBJ1-1 and V is TRBV28; 7 bases match TRBD1. The CDR3 here is CASSSRGSVNTEAFF. The CDR3 nucleotides read TGTGCCAGCAGTAGCAGGGGGTCGGTGAACACTGAAGCTTTCTTT.